The table lists the clone carrying this TCR beta chain with a count of one. Antigen specificity is unknown. The immunoSEQ assay was v3. Only in-frame clones appear in the TCRdb table, and some are missing; sequencing was by immunoSEQ multiplex PCR. The table lists around 55,000 clones, approximately 80% of them singletons, with less than 3% in the top ten. Time point reported: pre-treatment sample, taken before nivolumab and TIL therapy. Stage 4 NSCLC adults joined between late 2017 and 2020. The data originate from a study of TIL therapy for anti-PD-1-resistant metastatic lung cancer. Study summary: Tumors carried a median about 1.6 non-synonymous mutations per megabase.

Findings of the study overall: Patients were highly selected, enriched for treatment-naive, never-smoker and oncogene-addicted cases.

Losses at the gene ends were 6 bases for V and 6 bases for J; bases not matched to a gene: 5. Germline lookup yields CDR1 LGHNA and CDR2 YNFKEQ. CDR3 length equals 13 residues. The sample here was blood, taken at baseline. The sequence came from a person aged 25 to 80 with non-small cell lung cancer. V gene TRBV4-2 combines with J gene TRBJ2-1; 7 bases are shared with TRBD2. The CDR3 bases are TGTGCCAGCAGGAGAGGGGAGGGCAATGAGCAGTTCTTC. Translating gives CASRRGEGNEQFF.